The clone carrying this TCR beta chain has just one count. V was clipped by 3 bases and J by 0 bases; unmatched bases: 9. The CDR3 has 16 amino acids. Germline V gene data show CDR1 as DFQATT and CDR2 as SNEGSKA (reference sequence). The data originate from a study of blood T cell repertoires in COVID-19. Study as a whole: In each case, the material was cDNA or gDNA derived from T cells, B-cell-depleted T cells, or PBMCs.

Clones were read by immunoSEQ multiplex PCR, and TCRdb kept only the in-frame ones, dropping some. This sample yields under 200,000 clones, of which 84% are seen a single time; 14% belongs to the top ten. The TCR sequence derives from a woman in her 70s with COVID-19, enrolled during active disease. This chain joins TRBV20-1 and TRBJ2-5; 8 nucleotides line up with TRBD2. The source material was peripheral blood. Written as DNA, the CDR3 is TGCAGTGCTAGTGTGGTTCGCGGGGGGTACCAAGAGACCCAGTACTTC. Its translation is CSASVVRGGYQETQYF.